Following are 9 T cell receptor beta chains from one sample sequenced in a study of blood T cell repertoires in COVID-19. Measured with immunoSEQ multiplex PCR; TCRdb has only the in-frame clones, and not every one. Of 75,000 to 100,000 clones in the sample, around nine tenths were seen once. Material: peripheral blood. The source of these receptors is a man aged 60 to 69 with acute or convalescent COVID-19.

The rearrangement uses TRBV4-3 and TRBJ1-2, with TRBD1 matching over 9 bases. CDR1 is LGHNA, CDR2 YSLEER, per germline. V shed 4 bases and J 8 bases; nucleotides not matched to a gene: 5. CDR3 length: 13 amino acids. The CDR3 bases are TGCGCCAGCAGCCCGTCCGGGACAGGGGGCTACACCTTC. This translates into CASSPSGTGGYTF.

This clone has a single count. In DNA, the CDR3 is TGTGCCAGTAGTATTCGACAGACTAGAACCTCCTATGGCTACACCTTC. It is translated as CASSIRQTRTSYGYTF. The chain employs TRBV19 and TRBJ1-2; TRBD1 is a possible D gene (5 bases). Germline lookup yields CDR1 LNHDA and CDR2 SQIVND (reference sequence). Deletions cut 3 bases from V and 4 bases from J, with 18 bases between. This CDR3 spans 16 amino acids. Based on the CDR3 plus reference TRBV19 and TRBJ1-2, the full variable domain is DGGITQSPKYLFRKEGQNVTLSCEQNLNHDAMYWYRQDPGQGLRLIYYSQIVNDFQKGDIAEGYSVSREKKESFPLTVTSAQKNPTAFYLCASSIRQTRTSYGYTFGSGTRLTVV.

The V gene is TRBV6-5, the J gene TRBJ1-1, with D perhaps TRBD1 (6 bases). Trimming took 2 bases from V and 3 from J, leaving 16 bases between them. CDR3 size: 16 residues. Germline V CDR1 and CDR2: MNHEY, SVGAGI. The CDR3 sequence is CASSYVLYKGDTEAFF. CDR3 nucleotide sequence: TGTGCCAGCAGTTACGTCCTCTATAAGGGGGACACTGAAGCTTTCTTT.

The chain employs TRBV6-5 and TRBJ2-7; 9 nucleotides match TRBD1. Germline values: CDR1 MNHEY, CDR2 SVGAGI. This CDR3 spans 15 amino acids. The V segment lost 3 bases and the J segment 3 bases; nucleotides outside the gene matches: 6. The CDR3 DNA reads TGTGCCAGCAGTTATCTGCCGGGACAGGGCTACGAGCAGTACTTC. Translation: CASSYLPGQGYEQYF.

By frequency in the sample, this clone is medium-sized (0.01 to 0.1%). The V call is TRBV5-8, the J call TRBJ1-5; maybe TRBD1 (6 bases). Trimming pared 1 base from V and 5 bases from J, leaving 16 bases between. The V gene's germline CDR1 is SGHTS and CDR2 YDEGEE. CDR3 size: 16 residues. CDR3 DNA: TGTGCCAGCAGCTTGTTAACGGGACACCGGTATCAGCCCCAGCATTTT. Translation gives CASSLLTGHRYQPQHF.

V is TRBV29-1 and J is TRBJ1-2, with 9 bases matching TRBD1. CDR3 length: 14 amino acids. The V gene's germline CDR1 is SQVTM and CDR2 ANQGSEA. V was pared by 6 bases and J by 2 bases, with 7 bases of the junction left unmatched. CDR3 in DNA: TGCAGCGTCCAAGGACAGGGGTACAACTATGGCTACACCTTC. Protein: CSVQGQGYNYGYTF.

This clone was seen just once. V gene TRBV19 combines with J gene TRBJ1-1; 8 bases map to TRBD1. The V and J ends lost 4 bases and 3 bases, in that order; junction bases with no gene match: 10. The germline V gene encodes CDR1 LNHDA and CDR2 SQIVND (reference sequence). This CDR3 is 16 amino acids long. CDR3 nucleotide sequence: TGTGCCAGTAGTAGATTAGGACAGGGAGGACACACTGAAGCTTTCTTT. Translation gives CASSRLGQGGHTEAFF. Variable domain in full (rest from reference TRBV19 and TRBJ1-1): DGGITQSPKYLFRKEGQNVTLSCEQNLNHDAMYWYRQDPGQGLRLIYYSQIVNDFQKGDIAEGYSVSREKKESFPLTVTSAQKNPTAFYLCASSRLGQGGHTEAFFGQGTRLTVV.

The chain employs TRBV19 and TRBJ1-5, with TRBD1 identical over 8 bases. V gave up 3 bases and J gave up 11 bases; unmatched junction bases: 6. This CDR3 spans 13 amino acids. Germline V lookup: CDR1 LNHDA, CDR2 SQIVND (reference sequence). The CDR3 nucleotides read TGTGCCAGTAGTATCGGACAGGGAGGAACCCAGCATTTT. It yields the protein CASSIGQGGTQHF. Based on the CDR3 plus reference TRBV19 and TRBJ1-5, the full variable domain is DGGITQSPKYLFRKEGQNVTLSCEQNLNHDAMYWYRQDPGQGLRLIYYSQIVNDFQKGDIAEGYSVSREKKESFPLTVTSAQKNPTAFYLCASSIGQGGTQHFGDGTRLSIL.

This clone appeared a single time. CDR3 protein: CASSIGQGGTEAFF. The CDR3 DNA reads TGTGCCAGTAGTATCGGACAGGGGGGCACTGAAGCTTTCTTT. The genes are TRBV19 and TRBJ1-1; the match to TRBD1 covers 10 bases. The junction had 2 bases not matched to a gene; V was cut back by 3 bases and J by 4 bases. The CDR3 is made up of 14 amino acids. From germline, CDR1 is LNHDA and CDR2 SQIVND (reference sequence).